This is a list of T cell receptor beta chains from one sample in a study of blood T cell repertoires in COVID-19. Assay used: immunoSEQ multiplex PCR; TCRdb lists only in-frame clones, some missing. The sample has about 240,000 clones; around 89% are singletons. Sequenced input: peripheral blood. Receptor source: a woman aged 40 to 50 who had recovered from COVID-19. CDR3s include the opening cysteine and the closing phenylalanine or tryptophan. D genes are given only for firm matches. Size is stated for part of the rows, as once, few or many counts, or as a class when the clone is expanded.

TRBV27,TRBD2,.,TRBJ2-3,CASSLYSGMGDTQYF,TGTGCCAGCAGTTTATATAGCGGGATGGGTGATACGCAGTATTTT
TRBV9,TRBD2,.,TRBJ2-1,CASSSAGGVYNEQFF,TGTGCCAGCAGCTCAGCGGGAGGGGTCTACAATGAGCAGTTCTTC
TRBV27,.,.,TRBJ2-1,CASSSGLYNEQFF,TGTGCCAGCAGTTCGGGATTGTACAATGAGCAGTTCTTC
TRBV5-5,.,.,TRBJ1-1,CASSSGGPNTEAFF,TGTGCCAGCAGCTCGGGGGGCCCGAACACTGAAGCTTTCTTT
TRBV12-3/TRBV12-4,TRBD1,.,TRBJ1-2,CASSRGQAYGYTF,TGTGCCAGCTCCCGGGGACAGGCCTATGGCTACACCTTC
TRBV15,.,.,TRBJ2-1,CATSPARSSYNEQFF,TGTGCCACCAGCCCGGCTAGGAGCTCCTACAATGAGCAGTTCTTC
TRBV4-1,TRBD2,.,TRBJ2-7,CASSQKTGTSGSAVPRLGQYF,TGCGCCAGCAGCCAAAAGACAGGGACTAGCGGATCGGCGGTCCCTCGGCTAGGGCAGTACTTC
TRBV6-5,.,.,TRBJ2-7,CASSPSPRTPYEQYF,TGTGCCAGCAGCCCCTCCCCTCGGACTCCCTACGAGCAGTACTTC
TRBV9,.,.,TRBJ2-2,CASSQGGGRSGGELFF,TGTGCCAGCAGCCAGGGGGGCGGGAGGTCCGGCGGGGAGCTGTTTTTT
TRBV5-1,.,.,TRBJ2-2,CASTSGLVNTGELFF,TGCGCCAGCACCTCCGGACTGGTGAACACCGGGGAGCTGTTTTTT
TRBV6-2/TRBV6-3,.,few,TRBJ1-5,CASSFRGGQPQHF,TGTGCCAGCAGCTTCCGGGGAGGCCAGCCCCAGCATTTT
TRBV7-9,.,.,TRBJ2-5,CASSLGPPETQYF,TGTGCCAGCAGCTTAGGGCCGCCGGAGACCCAGTACTTC
TRBV29-1,.,.,TRBJ2-2,CSASRENTGELFF,TGCAGCGCCTCCCGGGAGAACACCGGGGAGCTGTTTTTT
TRBV6-2/TRBV6-3,TRBD1,.,TRBJ1-5,CASSTRDRGYQPQHF,TGTGCCAGCAGTACCCGGGACAGGGGCTATCAGCCCCAGCATTTT
TRBV6-5,.,.,TRBJ1-2,CATGRGTGYTF,TGTGCCACAGGGCGGGGGACTGGCTACACCTTC
TRBV4-2,.,once,TRBJ2-3,CASSRAGGTDTQYF,TGTGCCAGCAGCCGGGCCGGGGGCACAGATACGCAGTATTTT
TRBV6-2/TRBV6-3,TRBD2,.,TRBJ2-3,CASSSVLAGRTDTQYF,TGTGCCAGCAGCTCCGTACTAGCGGGTCGCACAGATACGCAGTATTTT
TRBV4-3,.,.,TRBJ1-2,CASSQGEGRDYGYTF,TGCGCCAGCAGCCAAGGGGAGGGTAGAGACTATGGCTACACCTTC
TRBV9,TRBD2,.,TRBJ2-1,CASSVSSLAGYNEQFF,TGTGCCAGCAGCGTAAGTTCGCTAGCGGGATACAATGAGCAGTTCTTC
TRBV6-5,.,.,TRBJ2-7,CASSYSAGWDEQYF,TGTGCCAGCAGTTACTCGGCGGGGTGGGACGAGCAGTACTTC
TRBV27,.,.,TRBJ1-1,CASSLQGRGTEAFF,TGTGCCAGCAGTTTACAGGGTAGAGGCACTGAAGCTTTCTTT
TRBV10-3,TRBD1,.,TRBJ1-1,CAIRGEPQGAGTEAFF,TGTGCCATCAGGGGGGAGCCGCAGGGGGCTGGTACTGAAGCTTTCTTT
TRBV24-1,.,.,TRBJ1-2,CATSDSSGGGYGYTF,TGTGCCACCAGTGATTCGTCGGGGGGCGGGTATGGCTACACCTTC
TRBV18,.,.,TRBJ1-3,CASSPQSSGNTIYF,TGTGCCAGCTCTCCACAGAGCTCTGGAAACACCATATATTTT
TRBV7-6,TRBD1,.,TRBJ2-2,CASSATWGDRGPGTSTGELFF,TGTGCCAGCAGCGCGACCTGGGGGGACAGGGGGCCGGGGACCTCCACCGGGGAGCTGTTTTTT
TRBV18,.,few,TRBJ1-5,CASYFQGNQPQHF,TGTGCCAGCTACTTCCAGGGGAATCAGCCCCAGCATTTT
TRBV10-1,TRBD2,.,TRBJ2-1,CARPGTRGDEQFF,TGCGCCAGGCCCGGGACTAGGGGCGATGAGCAGTTCTTC
TRBV4-1,.,.,TRBJ2-3,CASSQDWGGLASSTDTQYF,TGCGCCAGCAGCCAAGATTGGGGGGGGCTAGCGTCCAGCACAGATACGCAGTATTTT
TRBV7-9,TRBD2,few,TRBJ2-5,CASSSGLADQETQYF,TGTGCCAGCAGCTCAGGACTAGCAGACCAAGAGACCCAGTACTTC
TRBV6-5,.,.,TRBJ1-5,CASSGRDSNQPQHF,TGTGCCAGCAGCGGGAGGGATAGCAATCAGCCCCAGCATTTT
TRBV30,TRBD1,.,TRBJ2-1,CASTGQGPNEQFF,TGTGCCTCCACGGGACAGGGTCCCAATGAGCAGTTCTTC
TRBV7-9,.,.,TRBJ2-3,CASSPTRGYTDTQYF,TGTGCCAGCAGCCCCACCCGGGGATACACAGATACGCAGTATTTT
TRBV6-6,TRBD1,few,TRBJ1-5,CASRWTGYSNQPQHF,TGTGCCAGCAGATGGACAGGGTATAGCAATCAGCCCCAGCATTTT
TRBV5-6,.,once,TRBJ1-2,CASSTDGRPYGYTF,TGTGCCAGCAGCACGGATGGGCGCCCCTATGGCTACACCTTC
TRBV11-3,TRBD2,.,TRBJ2-7,CASSPRGGKGSYEQYF,TGTGCCAGCAGCCCCCGGGGGGGCAAAGGGTCCTACGAGCAGTACTTC
TRBV4-3,TRBD2,.,TRBJ2-1,CASSVGRGGEQFF,TGCGCCAGCAGCGTCGGGCGGGGGGGTGAGCAGTTCTTC
TRBV7-9,.,.,TRBJ1-2,CASSLGGANYGYTF,TGTGCCAGCAGCTTAGGGGGGGCTAACTATGGCTACACCTTC
TRBV27,TRBD2,.,TRBJ2-1,CASSPPRTSGRAVNEQFF,TGTGCCAGCAGTCCCCCCCGGACTAGCGGGAGGGCCGTTAATGAGCAGTTCTTC
TRBV19,TRBD2,.,TRBJ2-1,CASRPGTSGRNEQFF,TGTGCCAGTAGACCTGGGACTAGCGGGAGGAATGAGCAGTTCTTC
TRBV6-1,.,.,TRBJ1-1,CASSAGRAWGNTEAFF,TGTGCCAGCAGTGCGGGGAGGGCATGGGGGAACACTGAAGCTTTCTTT
TRBV7-6,.,.,TRBJ2-1,CASSFFSRGAYNEQFF,TGTGCCAGCAGCTTTTTCTCTCGCGGGGCCTACAATGAGCAGTTCTTC
TRBV6-1,.,.,TRBJ1-1,CASSEARAGTEAFF,TGTGCCAGCAGTGAAGCGCGGGCGGGGACTGAAGCTTTCTTT
TRBV11-3,TRBD1,.,TRBJ1-1,CASSLAGTGDEAFF,TGTGCCAGCAGCTTAGCCGGGACAGGAGATGAAGCTTTCTTT
TRBV5-8,.,.,TRBJ1-4,CASSKGLGTNEKLFF,TGTGCCAGCAGCAAGGGGCTGGGAACTAATGAAAAACTGTTTTTT